This TCR beta chain was documented in a study of OX40 agonist ivuxolimab in advanced cancers. Some background on the complete study: The costimulatory receptor OX40 (CD134) was targeted by ivuxolimab, a fully human IgG2 agonistic monoclonal antibody. Intravenous ivuxolimab was administered to patients every 2 weeks at six dose levels: 0.01, 0.1, 0.3, 1.5, 3 and 10 mg/kg. Of the roughly 51 patients in dose escalation, some 20 had hepatocellular carcinoma, about 15 had melanoma, 9 had renal cell carcinoma and 9 had head and neck cancer. A male proportion of roughly 85% and a mean age of 60 years, ranging from about 20 to 85, were recorded for the dose-escalation cohort. Patients were allowed to have had prior anti-PD-1, anti-PD-L1 or anti-CTLA-4 therapy, and approximately 40% of the dose-escalation patients had previously received checkpoint inhibitors. Partial responses were achieved by three dose-escalation patients, of whom one had hepatocellular carcinoma and two had cutaneous melanoma. Peripheral TCRbeta sequencing was intended to test whether TCR sequence diversity was altered and clonal T-cell expansion was caused by ivuxolimab. The paper describes the monotherapy dose-escalation part (N ≈ 51 patients) of the phase I trial of ivuxolimab.

The investigation overall reported the following: At doses of 0.1 to 3.0 mg/kg, clonal expansion of both CD4+ and CD8+ blood T cells was observed from baseline to week 6. In partial responders in the 0.1-3.0 mg/kg groups, normalized peripheral clonal expansion was found to be among the lowest, especially among CD8+ T cells. Low levels of normalized T-cell clonal expansion were also seen in some patients who did not respond. The antigen specificity of the peripheral T cells that underwent clonal expansion was not determined. On average, CD8+ T cells showed more expanded clones than CD4+ T cells after ivuxolimab.

CDR1 is given as SGDLS and CDR2 as YYNGEE, both from the germline V gene. V is pruned by 3 bases and J by 5 bases, leaving 9 bases of the junction without a gene match. The CDR3 numbers 15 residues from cysteine through phenylalanine. CDR3 DNA only is kept here, 45 bases in frame from base 1. Patients with autoimmune disease history or receiving systemic immunosuppression were excluded from the trial. Peripheral blood for TCR sequencing was collected from all dose cohorts at baseline, on cycle 4 day 1, and on cycle 7 day 1. Samples were obtained from an open-label, multicenter, first-in-human phase I dose-escalation trial of ivuxolimab. Adults with locally advanced or metastatic melanoma, renal cell carcinoma, hepatocellular carcinoma or head and neck squamous cell carcinoma were enrolled in the trial. Before TCR sequencing, CD4+ T cells and CD8+ T cells from peripheral blood were sorted into separate populations.

By how much of the sample it makes up, this clone is medium-sized (0.01 to 0.1%). The specificity of this receptor is unknown. Qualities for individual bases were not recorded, and no much larger clone is one base off. Genomic DNA was extracted from sorted cells for sequencing of the TCRbeta CDR3 region. The immunoSEQ Assay was used to sequence the TCRbeta CDR3 regions. TCRdb took over this immuneACCESS table, retaining in-frame rearrangements with V and J assigned. Such tables are incomplete; in checked studies, under half of the missing clones stem from an unresolved V gene, and the remainder is unexplained. Recorded for this sample are tens of thousands of clones; roughly 80% of them occurred a single time. The ten largest clones capture 5% of the sample.

The source was CD4+ or CD8+ T cells sorted from blood, collected in a trial of the OX40 agonist ivuxolimab. The receptor comes from an adult with an advanced solid tumor such as melanoma, head and neck, liver or kidney cancer. This chain is built from TRBV9 and TRBJ2-5, and TRBD1 matches 8 of the central bases. The CDR3 here reads CASSASTGEGETQYF. The nucleotides are TGTGCCAGCAGCGCCTCGACAGGGGAAGGCGAGACCCAGTACTTC. This CDR3, with the reference TRBV9 and TRBJ2-5 proteins standing in past its ends, gives the full variable domain DSGVTQTPKHLITATGQRVTLRCSPRSGDLSVYWYQQSLDQGLQFLIQYYNGEERAKGNILERFSAQQFPDLHSELNLSSLELGDSALYFCASSASTGEGETQYFGPGTRLLVL.